One and the same sample provided the 13 T cell receptor beta chains below, sequenced in a study of CD8+ T cells in alopecia areata. cDNA reverse transcribed from extracted RNA served as the sequencing template. Sequenced by immunoSEQ multiplex PCR; TCRdb stores in-frame clones only, minus some. Of some 95,000 clones listed, 40% to 45% are singletons. The sequencing input was CD4+ T cells sorted from blood. Every receptor here comes from a human donor with alopecia areata.

The chain employs TRBV28 and TRBJ2-7; 8 positions match TRBD1. The CDR3 runs 14 residues. The junction had 11 bases not matched to a gene; V was cut back by 4 bases and J by 9 bases. CDR1 MDHEN and CDR2 SYDVKM come from the germline V gene. Written as DNA, the CDR3 is TGTGCCAGCAGTTCGGGACAGGAAGGGCACGGGCAGTACTTC. Its protein is CASSSGQEGHGQYF.

The chain joins TRBV29-1 to TRBJ2-5; D is unresolved. The CDR3 sequence is 11 residues long. Germline assignment: CDR1 SQVTM and CDR2 ANQGSEA. The V and J ends lost 7 bases and 2 bases respectively, with 8 bases between them. The CDR3 nucleotides are TGCAGCGGAGCAATACAAGAGACCCAGTACTTC. Protein product: CSGAIQETQYF.

The chain uses TRBV5-6 and TRBJ1-2; D is uncertain. Trimming left V 0 bases short and J 7 bases short, with 13 bases between. Germline CDR1 and CDR2: SGHDT and YYEEEE. The CDR3 is 14 amino acids. CDR3 DNA sequence: TGTGCCAGCAGCTTGGTATCGGGGAGCGGTGGCTACACCTTC. Protein product: CASSLVSGSGGYTF.

This clone has more than one count but fewer than ten. V gene TRBV6-4 combines with J gene TRBJ2-1; 13 nucleotides match TRBD2. Germline values: CDR1 MRHNA, CDR2 SNTAGT. V shed 6 bases, J shed 8 bases, and the junction held 4 bases outside the gene matches. This CDR3 region has 14 residues. CDR3 DNA sequence: TGTGCCAGCAGAGGGACTAGCGGGACCCATGAGCAGTTCTTC. Its translation: CASRGTSGTHEQFF.

This clone has a handful of counts. The rearrangement links TRBV2 to TRBJ1-1, with D possibly matching TRBD1 (5 bases). This CDR3 has 12 residues. Trimming took 3 bases from V and 8 from J, leaving 10 bases between them. CDR1 is SNHLY and CDR2 is FYNNEI in the germline V gene. The CDR3 loop is CASSDDRWEAFF. The DNA for the CDR3 is TGTGCCAGCAGTGATGACAGATGGGAAGCTTTCTTT.

The rearrangement joins TRBV11-3 to TRBJ2-7, with no clear D. The CDR3 totals 14 residues. Germline V gives CDR1 SGHNT, CDR2 YENEEA. V lost 5 bases, J lost 7 bases, and 18 bases lay in between. The CDR3 DNA follows: TGTGCCAGCAGCCCGGACGGTTTTTTGGGGGAGCAGTACTTC. This sequence encodes CASSPDGFLGEQYF.

This clone was detected only a few times. The chain has TRBV29-1 and TRBJ1-1; D uncertain. The CDR3 sequence is 12 residues long. Trimming left V 2 bases short and J 1 base short, with 5 bases between. CDR1 and CDR2 from the germline V gene are SQVTM and ANQGSEA. In DNA, the CDR3 is TGCAGCGTTGAATCGGGGAACACTGAAGCTTTCTTT. Amino acids: CSVESGNTEAFF.

This clone was found many times. The gene calls are TRBV7-2 and TRBJ2-1; weak D call: TRBD2 (7 bases). This CDR3 is 15 amino acids long. Germline CDR1 is SGHTA and CDR2 is FQGNSA. Trimming removed 0 bases from V and 9 bases from J, with 15 bases in between. CDR3 DNA sequence: TGTGCCAGCAGCTTAGCGCTTGGGGGAGGGGGTGAGCAGTTCTTC. As protein: CASSLALGGGGEQFF. The full variable domain, rest sourced from reference TRBV7-2 and TRBJ2-1, is GAGVSQSPSNKVTEKGKDVELRCDPISGHTALYWYRQSLGQGLEFLIYFQGNSAPDKSGLPSDRFSAERTGGSVSTLTIQRTQQEDSAVYLCASSLALGGGGEQFFGPGTRLTVL.

This clone turned up a few times. The chain combines TRBV29-1 with TRBJ2-2; D perhaps matches TRBD2 (6 bases). Deletions cut 6 bases from V and 6 bases from J, with 17 bases between. Germline CDR1 is SQVTM and CDR2 is ANQGSEA. The CDR3 contains 14 residues. CDR3 nucleotides: TGCAGCGTGGAATATAGCGGAACTTCCGGGGAGCTGTTTTTT. The encoded protein is CSVEYSGTSGELFF.

This chain uses TRBV28 with TRBJ2-5; D gene unclear. The CDR3 loop spans 14 amino acids. Germline V gene sequence: CDR1 MDHEN, CDR2 SYDVKM. V dropped 3 bases and J dropped 2 bases, with 10 bases sitting between them. The chain's CDR3 is CASSLATQQETQYF. The CDR3 region has the DNA TGTGCCAGCAGTTTGGCCACACAGCAAGAGACCCAGTACTTC.

The J gene is TRBJ2-7, the V gene TRBV2, with 8 positions matching TRBD1. The CDR3 sequence is 12 residues long. The germline gives CDR1 SNHLY, CDR2 FYNNEI. Unmatched junction bases numbered 6, after V lost 8 bases and J lost 6 bases. CDR3 protein: CASLGTGIEQYF. For the CDR3, the DNA is TGTGCCAGCTTGGGGACAGGTATCGAGCAGTACTTC.

The chain joins TRBV29-1 to TRBJ1-2; D remains unclear. CDR1 is SQVTM, CDR2 ANQGSEA, per germline. The CDR3 runs 12 residues. The V end lost 5 bases, the J end lost 6 bases, and 13 bases lay between the germline ends. The CDR3 loop reads CSVLTRGDGYTF. For the CDR3, the DNA is TGCAGCGTTCTCACCCGCGGGGATGGCTACACCTTC. The entire variable domain, with the rest obtained from reference TRBV29-1 and TRBJ1-2, is as follows: SAVISQKPSRDICQRGTSLTIQCQVDSQVTMMFWYRQQPGQSLTLIATANQGSEATYESGFVIDKFPISRPNLTFSTLTVSNMSPEDSSIYLCSVLTRGDGYTFGSGTRLTVV.

The genes are TRBV29-1 and TRBJ2-3, with a tentative D call TRBD1 (6 bases). CDR3 length: 17 residues. Germline V gene sequence: CDR1 SQVTM, CDR2 ANQGSEA. Trimming cost V 2 bases and J 3 bases, with 21 bases left between them. The CDR3 loop reads CSVEPPQGQRWTDTQYF. DNA of the CDR3: TGCAGCGTTGAACCACCCCAGGGGCAGCGTTGGACAGATACGCAGTATTTT.